This entry features one TCR beta chain sequence. This record comes from a study of blood T cell repertoires in COVID-19. TCRdb keeps only in-frame clones here, not all; method: immunoSEQ multiplex PCR. Of about 220,000 clones listed, 82% are singletons. This TCR was sampled from a woman aged 55 to 70 who had recovered from COVID-19. Input material: PBMCs or T cells enriched from blood (not recorded which).

In DNA, the CDR3 is TGTGCCAGCAGCTTAGGGCTAGCGGGGTTTTCCTACAATGAGCAGTTCTTC. It encodes CASSLGLAGFSYNEQFF. The V gene is TRBV7-6, the J gene TRBJ2-1, with 9 bases lining up with TRBD2. Germline CDR1 is SGHVS and CDR2 is FNYEAQ. J gave up 1 base and V 1 base, and 5 bases lay outside the gene matches. This CDR3 has 17 amino acids.